These 29 T cell receptor beta chains originate from one sample sequenced in a study of blood T cell repertoires in COVID-19. Method: immunoSEQ multiplex PCR; TCRdb's copy keeps in-frame clones and lacks some. The sample shows under 450,000 clones, roughly 84% of them seen only once. The sequencing sample was made of PBMCs or T cells enriched from blood (not recorded which). The receptors come from a woman aged 25 to 39 who had recovered from COVID-19.

This clone was counted once. The chain employs TRBV19 and TRBJ1-4; TRBD1 agrees at 7 bases. V lost 4 bases and J lost 4; bases outside the gene matches: 3. This CDR3 has 14 amino acids. Germline CDR1 LNHDA, CDR2 SQIVND (reference sequence). CDR3 in amino acids: CASSTGGFNEKLFF. The CDR3 nucleotides read TGTGCCAGTAGTACAGGGGGTTTTAATGAAAAACTGTTTTTT.

This chain joins TRBV28 and TRBJ2-2; 8 bases agree with TRBD2. With V trimmed by 3 bases and J by 5 bases, 2 bases remained unmatched. The CDR3 consists of 14 residues. Germline V gene sequence: CDR1 MDHEN, CDR2 SYDVKM. The CDR3 sequence: CASSFGGRTGELFF. For the CDR3, the DNA is TGTGCCAGCAGTTTCGGCGGGAGGACCGGGGAGCTGTTTTTT.

This clone was detected only once. This chain uses TRBV19 with TRBJ2-7; 7 bases line up with TRBD1. CDR1 and CDR2 from the germline V gene are LNHDA and SQIVND (reference sequence). This CDR3 is 15 amino acids long. With V trimmed by 3 bases and J by 2 bases, 7 bases remained unmatched. CDR3 DNA: TGTGCCAGTAGTATGTCACAGGGGAGTGCCTACGAGCAGTACTTC. Residues: CASSMSQGSAYEQYF.

The chain is built from TRBV4-1 and TRBJ2-3; 9 bases fit TRBD1. CDR1 is MGHRA, CDR2 YSYEKL, per germline. V dropped 4 bases and J dropped 0; count of bases not matched to a gene: 8. The CDR3 contains 17 residues. CDR3 amino acids: CASSLLSGTGSTDTQYF. CDR3 coding DNA: TGCGCCAGCAGCCTCCTTTCCGGGACAGGGAGCACAGATACGCAGTATTTT.

The chain links TRBV19 to TRBJ1-1; D is unclear. The germline V and J ends were trimmed by 3 bases and 1 base, with 9 bases remaining between them. This CDR3 region has 14 residues. The V gene's germline CDR1 is LNHDA and CDR2 SQIVND (reference sequence). The CDR3 DNA sequence: TGTGCCAGTAGTATCCTACAGCCGAACACTGAAGCTTTCTTT. Its protein product is CASSILQPNTEAFF. The full variable domain, rest sourced from reference TRBV19 and TRBJ1-1, is DGGITQSPKYLFRKEGQNVTLSCEQNLNHDAMYWYRQDPGQGLRLIYYSQIVNDFQKGDIAEGYSVSREKKESFPLTVTSAQKNPTAFYLCASSILQPNTEAFFGQGTRLTVV.

This clone appeared a few times. CDR3 sequence reads: CASSLQGQDSPLHF. The CDR3, as DNA: TGTGCCAGCAGCTTACAGGGTCAGGATTCACCCCTCCACTTT. The V and J genes are TRBV7-3 and TRBJ1-6; TRBD1 might be the D (5 bases). The V end lost 2 bases, the J end lost 8 bases, and 10 bases lay between the germline ends. Germline V gene data show CDR1 as SGHTA and CDR2 as FQGTGA. The CDR3 sequence is 14 residues long.

The genes are TRBV19 and TRBJ1-6; D ambiguous. The CDR3 runs to 14 residues. V dropped 3 bases and J dropped 7 bases, with 10 bases sitting between them. Germline lookup yields CDR1 LNHDA and CDR2 SQIVND (reference sequence). Written as DNA, the CDR3 is TGTGCCAGTAGTATTGGCGGGGAGAATTCACCCCTCCACTTT. Encoded protein: CASSIGGENSPLHF.

This clone was recorded only once. V is TRBV29-1 and J is TRBJ1-2; 7 nucleotides line up with TRBD1. Losses at the gene ends were 4 bases for V and 5 bases for J; bases not matched to a gene: 7. Germline lookup yields CDR1 SQVTM and CDR2 ANQGSEA. The CDR3 has 13 residues. DNA of the CDR3: TGCAGCGTTGTGTGGGACAGAGGGTATGGCTACACCTTC. Translation: CSVVWDRGYGYTF.

The V gene is TRBV7-9, the J gene TRBJ2-7, with 9 bases matching TRBD1. CDR3 size: 15 residues. Germline lookup yields CDR1 SEHNR and CDR2 FQNEAQ (reference sequence). With V trimmed by 7 bases and J by 2 bases, 9 bases remained unmatched. The CDR3 DNA reads as TGTGCCAGCACCGTGACAGGGGGGTTGGCCTACGAGCAGTACTTC. Translating it yields CASTVTGGLAYEQYF.

This chain connects TRBV10-3 to TRBJ2-1; 8 positions match TRBD1. The CDR3 runs 18 residues. CDR1 and CDR2 from the germline V gene are ENHRY and SYGVKD. V lost 8 bases to trimming and J lost 7 bases; unmatched junction nucleotides: 22. The CDR3 here is CAISQGKNRGEGRNEQFF. CDR3 sequence (DNA): TGTGCCATCTCTCAGGGAAAAAACAGGGGGGAAGGTAGGAATGAGCAGTTCTTC.

This rearrangement joins TRBV15 to TRBJ2-7; possible D gene TRBD1, 5 bases. Between the trimmed V and J ends, which lost 0 bases and 3 bases, there was a span of 9 bases. Germline CDR1 LNHNV, CDR2 YYDKDF (reference sequence). The CDR3 is made up of 14 amino acids. The CDR3 spells CATSRDSRVYEQYF. In nucleotides, the CDR3 is TGTGCCACCAGCAGAGATTCCAGGGTCTACGAGCAGTACTTC. The full variable domain, with the rest looked up from reference TRBV15 and TRBJ2-7, is DAMVIQNPRYQVTQFGKPVTLSCSQTLNHNVMYWYQQKSSQAPKLLFHYYDKDFNNEADTPDNFQSRRPNTSFCFLDIRSPGLGDTAMYLCATSRDSRVYEQYFGPGTRLTVT.

This chain links TRBV5-4 with TRBJ2-1, with a weak D call TRBD2 (6 bases). The CDR3 spans 15 residues. The germline V gene has CDR1 SGHNT and CDR2 YYREEE (reference sequence). Trimming pared 0 bases from V and 10 bases from J, leaving 17 bases between. The CDR3 protein is CASSLGLATLLEQFF. CDR3 in DNA: TGTGCCAGCAGCTTGGGTCTAGCGACCCTACTCGAGCAGTTCTTC.

The V call is TRBV25-1, the J call TRBJ2-4, with TRBD1 matching 8 bases. The CDR3 totals 13 residues. Germline V gene data show CDR1 as MGHDK and CDR2 as SYGVNS. J gave up 8 bases and V 4 bases, and 4 bases lay outside the gene matches. The CDR3 loop reads CASSVQGADIQYF. DNA for the CDR3: TGTGCCAGCAGTGTTCAGGGGGCGGACATTCAGTACTTC.

This chain connects TRBV5-1 to TRBJ1-2; 8 nucleotides line up with TRBD1. This CDR3 region has 14 residues. V was pared by 4 bases and J by 6 bases, with 8 bases of the junction left unmatched. Germline V gene data show CDR1 as SGHRS and CDR2 as YFSETQ. Here the CDR3 reads CASSTTGERDGYTF. Written as DNA, the CDR3 is TGCGCCAGCAGCACGACAGGGGAGCGCGATGGCTACACCTTC. Full variable domain (outside the CDR3, taken from reference TRBV5-1 and TRBJ1-2): KAGVTQTPRYLIKTRGQQVTLSCSPISGHRSVSWYQQTPGQGLQFLFEYFSETQRNKGNFPGRFSGRQFSNSRSEMNVSTLELGDSALYLCASSTTGERDGYTFGSGTRLTVV.

This chain joins TRBV19 and TRBJ1-4; D is perhaps TRBD1 (5 bases). CDR3 length: 14 amino acids. V was cut by 4 bases and J by 8 bases, with 14 bases left in between. The germline gives CDR1 LNHDA, CDR2 SQIVND (reference sequence). For the CDR3, the DNA is TGTGCCAGTAGTAAGGAGGGACGGCCAGAAAAACTGTTTTTT. Amino acid sequence: CASSKEGRPEKLFF.

This clone was counted only a few times. V and J are TRBV11-2 and TRBJ2-1; 13 nucleotides align to TRBD2. The CDR3 consists of 17 residues. V lost 5 bases and J lost 0; bases outside the gene matches: 4. Germline V gene sequence: CDR1 SGHAT, CDR2 FQNNGV. CDR3 in amino acids: CASSLGLAGDSYNEQFF. The CDR3 DNA reads TGTGCCAGCAGCCTCGGACTAGCGGGAGACTCCTACAATGAGCAGTTCTTC.

The V and J genes are TRBV7-9 and TRBJ2-6, with no clear D. CDR1 and CDR2 from the germline V gene are SEHNR and FQNEAQ (reference sequence). This CDR3 is 15 amino acids long. V was trimmed by 5 bases and J by 0 bases, leaving 8 bases between them. The CDR3, as DNA: TGTGCCAGCAGCCACCCTAACTCTGGGGCCAACGTCCTGACTTTC. This encodes CASSHPNSGANVLTF.

Notes on this clone: Distinct nucleotide sequences in the sample also encode this CDR3. The gene calls are TRBV9 and TRBJ1-1; D is unclear. Germline CDR1 reads SGDLS; CDR2 reads YYNGEE. This CDR3 region has 13 residues. V was clipped by 0 bases and J by 0 bases, with 3 bases between them. The CDR3 DNA follows: TGTGCCAGCAGCGTAGCTTTGAACACTGAAGCTTTCTTT. Encoded protein: CASSVALNTEAFF.

CDR3 amino acids: CASSSGDRTYGYTF. CDR3 sequence (DNA): TGTGCCAGCAGCTCCGGAGACAGGACCTATGGCTACACCTTC. This chain joins TRBV7-8 and TRBJ1-2; D may be TRBD1 (6 bases). CDR3 length: 14 residues. The V gene lost 4 bases and the J gene lost 4 bases, with 13 bases spanning the gap. Per the germline V gene, CDR1 is SGHVS and CDR2 is FQNEAQ.

This chain joins TRBV2 and TRBJ1-1, with no clear D. CDR1 and CDR2 from the germline V gene are SNHLY and FYNNEI. V was clipped by 6 bases and J by 11 bases, with 7 bases between them. CDR3 length equals 9 residues. Written as DNA, the CDR3 is TGTGCCAGCAGGGGCACGGCTTTCTTT. It is translated as CASRGTAFF.

This clone appeared once. The chain combines TRBV5-1 with TRBJ2-3, with D possibly matching TRBD2 (6 bases). This CDR3 spans 14 amino acids. Germline-derived CDR1 and CDR2 are SGHRS and YFSETQ. The germline V and J ends were trimmed by 6 bases and 0 bases, with 11 bases remaining between them. The CDR3 coding sequence is TGCGCCAGCAAAGTGGGGACTAGCACAGATACGCAGTATTTT. It specifies CASKVGTSTDTQYF.

The V and J genes are TRBV2 and TRBJ2-1; D uncertain. Trimming shortened V by 8 bases and J by 2 bases, and 4 bases separated the two germline ends. CDR1 and CDR2 from the germline V gene are SNHLY and FYNNEI. CDR3 length equals 11 residues. The CDR3 bases are TGTGCCAGCGGCCCCTACAATGAGCAGTTCTTC. Translation: CASGPYNEQFF.

V is TRBV7-9 and J is TRBJ2-1, with 11 bases identical to TRBD2. The J segment lost 10 bases and the V segment lost 3 bases, leaving 14 bases of the junction unmatched. CDR1 is SEHNR, CDR2 FQNEAQ, per germline (reference sequence). The CDR3 consists of 17 residues. The CDR3: CASSLKLGTSGGGEQFF. Here the CDR3 DNA reads TGTGCCAGCAGCTTGAAGCTCGGGACTAGCGGAGGGGGGGAGCAGTTCTTC.

The chain carries TRBV4-1 and TRBJ2-3; D unclear. The CDR3 length is 15 residues. Trimming left V 7 bases short and J 7 bases short, with 21 bases between. Germline-derived CDR1 and CDR2 are MGHRA and YSYEKL. The CDR3 DNA reads TGCGCCAGCAAAGTAGACTCGTCTTACGCGAATACGCAGTATTTT. Translation: CASKVDSSYANTQYF.

The genes are TRBV5-1 and TRBJ2-1; 10 bases align to TRBD2. J lost 6 bases, V lost 0 bases, and 3 bases had no gene match. The germline V gene has CDR1 SGHRS and CDR2 YFSETQ. CDR3 length: 15 amino acids. The DNA for the CDR3 is TGCGCCAGCAGCTTGGGGGGACTAGCGTCCAATGAGCAGTTCTTC. Protein: CASSLGGLASNEQFF.

This chain connects TRBV24-1 to TRBJ2-1; 7 nucleotides line up with TRBD1. Germline CDR1 KGHDR, CDR2 SFDVKD. CDR3 length: 14 amino acids. V shed 4 bases and J 6 bases; nucleotides not matched to a gene: 5. CDR3 DNA: TGTGCCACCAGTGACGCAAGACAGGGCAATGAGCAGTTCTTC. Its protein product is CATSDARQGNEQFF.

The J gene is TRBJ2-3, the V gene TRBV14; a possible D gene is TRBD2 (6 bases). Trimming removed 1 base at V and 8 bases at J, with 16 bases between. The CDR3 loop spans 15 amino acids. Germline values: CDR1 SGHDN, CDR2 FVKESK. DNA of the CDR3: TGTGCCAGCAGCCAAGTGGCGGGGCCGATTGGTACGCAGTATTTT. This codes for CASSQVAGPIGTQYF.

This clone was observed a handful of times. This chain's CDR3 is CASSLGFKFNQPQHF. The CDR3 nucleotides read TGTGCCAGCAGCTTGGGTTTTAAATTCAATCAGCCCCAGCATTTT. This chain uses TRBV5-6 with TRBJ1-5, with D unclear. CDR3 length equals 15 residues. Germline V lookup: CDR1 SGHDT, CDR2 YYEEEE. V lost 0 bases to trimming and J lost 3 bases, with 10 bases between them.

In this sample, this clone turned up a few times. The chain recombines TRBV21-1 with TRBJ1-3; TRBD1, as called in the table, went unchecked against the DNA. TRBV21-1 is a pseudogene locus. The CDR3 is made up of 13 amino acids. The DNA for the CDR3 is TGTGCCTCAGCCGGGACAAGCGGAAACACCATATATTTT. Its protein is CASAGTSGNTIYF.